This TCR beta chain was obtained from a study of cytomegalovirus exposure and HLA in healthy donors. Regarding the study as a whole: Later analysis placed DRB1 highest and HLA-C lowest in TCR association rates, which differed by HLA locus.

With V trimmed by 8 bases and J by 6 bases, 10 bases remained unmatched. The germline V gene has CDR1 MNHEY and CDR2 SVGAGI. This CDR3 comprises 13 residues. This clone has more than one count but fewer than ten. Antigen: not known. Primers: 60 Vbeta forward and 13 Jbeta reverse. TCRdb keeps only in-frame clones here, not all; method: immunoSEQ multiplex PCR. The sample lists hundreds of thousands of clones; 85% to 90% were seen once. The TCR sequence derives from a woman between 18 and 29 years old in good health and CMV-seronegative. Sequencing was done on a sample of PBMCs. The chain links TRBV6-5 to TRBJ2-7; TRBD1 aligns across 7 bases. The CDR3 loop reads CASGDRVQGEQYF. In DNA form, the CDR3 reads TGTGCCAGCGGCGACAGGGTCCAAGGCGAGCAGTACTTC.